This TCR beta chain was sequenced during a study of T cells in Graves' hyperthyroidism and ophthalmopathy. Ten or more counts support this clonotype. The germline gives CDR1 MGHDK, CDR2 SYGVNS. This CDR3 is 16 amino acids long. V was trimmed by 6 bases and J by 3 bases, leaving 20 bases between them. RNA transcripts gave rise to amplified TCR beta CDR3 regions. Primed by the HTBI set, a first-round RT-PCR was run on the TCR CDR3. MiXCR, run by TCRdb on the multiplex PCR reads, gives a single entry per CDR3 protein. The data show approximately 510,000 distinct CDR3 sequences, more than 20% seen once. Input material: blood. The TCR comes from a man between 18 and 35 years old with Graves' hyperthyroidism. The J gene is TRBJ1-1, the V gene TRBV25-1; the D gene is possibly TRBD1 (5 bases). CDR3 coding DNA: TGTGCCAGCAGCCCTACTTCAGGGCTTGAACACACTGAAGCTTTCTTT. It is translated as CASSPTSGLEHTEAFF.